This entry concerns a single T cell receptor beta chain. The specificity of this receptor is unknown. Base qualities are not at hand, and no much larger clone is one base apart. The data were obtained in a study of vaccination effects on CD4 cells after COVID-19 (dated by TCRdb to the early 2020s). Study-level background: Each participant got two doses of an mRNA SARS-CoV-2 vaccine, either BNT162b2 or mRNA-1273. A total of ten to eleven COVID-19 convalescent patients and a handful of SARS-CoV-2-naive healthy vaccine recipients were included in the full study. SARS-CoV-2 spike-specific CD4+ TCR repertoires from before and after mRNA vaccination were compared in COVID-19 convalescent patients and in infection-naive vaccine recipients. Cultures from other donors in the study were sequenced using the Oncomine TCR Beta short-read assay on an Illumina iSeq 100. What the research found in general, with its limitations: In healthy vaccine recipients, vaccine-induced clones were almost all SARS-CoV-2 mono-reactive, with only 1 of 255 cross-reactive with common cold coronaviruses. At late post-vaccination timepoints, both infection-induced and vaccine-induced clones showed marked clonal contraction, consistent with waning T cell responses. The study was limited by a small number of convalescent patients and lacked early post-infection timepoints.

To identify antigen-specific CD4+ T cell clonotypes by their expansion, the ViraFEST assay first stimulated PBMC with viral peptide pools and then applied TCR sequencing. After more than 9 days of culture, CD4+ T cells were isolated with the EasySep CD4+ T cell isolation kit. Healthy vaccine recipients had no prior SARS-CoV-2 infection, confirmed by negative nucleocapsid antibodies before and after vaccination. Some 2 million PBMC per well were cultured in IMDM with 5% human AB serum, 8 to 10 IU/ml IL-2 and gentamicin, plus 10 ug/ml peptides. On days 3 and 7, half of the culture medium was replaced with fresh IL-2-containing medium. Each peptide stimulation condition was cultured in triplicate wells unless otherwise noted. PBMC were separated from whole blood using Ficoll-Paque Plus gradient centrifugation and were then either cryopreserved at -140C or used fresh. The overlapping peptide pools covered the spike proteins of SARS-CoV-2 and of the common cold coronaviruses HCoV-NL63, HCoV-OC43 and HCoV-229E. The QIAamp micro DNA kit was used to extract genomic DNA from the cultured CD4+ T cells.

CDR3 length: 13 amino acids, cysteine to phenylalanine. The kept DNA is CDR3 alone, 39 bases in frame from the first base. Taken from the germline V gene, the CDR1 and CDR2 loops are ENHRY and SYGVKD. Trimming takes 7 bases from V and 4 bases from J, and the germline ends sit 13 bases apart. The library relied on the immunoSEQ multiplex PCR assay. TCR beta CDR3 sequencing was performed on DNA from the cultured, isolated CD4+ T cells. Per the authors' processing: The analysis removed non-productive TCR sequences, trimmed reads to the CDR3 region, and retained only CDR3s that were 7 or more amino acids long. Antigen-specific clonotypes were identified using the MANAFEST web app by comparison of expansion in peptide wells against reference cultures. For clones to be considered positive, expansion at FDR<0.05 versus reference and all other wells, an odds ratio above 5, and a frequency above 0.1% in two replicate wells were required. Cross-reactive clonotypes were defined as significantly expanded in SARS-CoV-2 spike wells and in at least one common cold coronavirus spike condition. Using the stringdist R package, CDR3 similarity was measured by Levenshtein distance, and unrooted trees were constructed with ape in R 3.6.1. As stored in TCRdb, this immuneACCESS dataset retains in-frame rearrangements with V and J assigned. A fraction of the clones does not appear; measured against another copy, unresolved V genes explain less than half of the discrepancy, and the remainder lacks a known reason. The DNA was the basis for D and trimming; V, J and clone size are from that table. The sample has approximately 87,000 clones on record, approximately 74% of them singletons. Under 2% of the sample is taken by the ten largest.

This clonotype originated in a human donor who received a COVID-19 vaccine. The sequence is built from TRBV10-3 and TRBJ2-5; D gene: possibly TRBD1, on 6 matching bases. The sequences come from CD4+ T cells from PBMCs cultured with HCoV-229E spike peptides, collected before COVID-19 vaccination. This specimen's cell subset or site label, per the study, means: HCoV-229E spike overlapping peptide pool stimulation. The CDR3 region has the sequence CAINRGLGETQYF. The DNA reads TGTGCCATCAATAGGGGGTTAGGAGAGACCCAGTACTTC.